The clone carrying this T cell receptor beta chain was found once. Assay used: immunoSEQ multiplex PCR; TCRdb lists only in-frame clones, some missing. Of over 2,000,000 clones in the sample, 90% to 95% were seen once. The sample comes from a study of shared clonotypes between healthy human individuals. For the study at large: The study enrolled a couple of women and three men aged 18 to 49.

The naive CD8 population came from CD45RO-negative cells selected for CCR7, without terminally differentiated effector memory CD45RA+ cells. Germline V gene data show CDR1 as SGHAT and CDR2 as FQNNGV. Trimming took off 5 bases at V and 9 bases at J, with 10 bases between the two ends. This CDR3 contains 11 residues. Sequencing was done on a sample of naive CD8+ T cells from PBMCs. The sequence came from a man between 18 and 35 years old in good health. Some clones in this sample may be carry-over from other donors' samples. V usage is TRBV11-2 and J usage is TRBJ2-5; D is perhaps TRBD2 (6 bases). The CDR3 sequence: CASSAPSAQYF. The CDR3 DNA sequence: TGTGCCAGCAGCGCCCCTAGCGCCCAGTACTTC.